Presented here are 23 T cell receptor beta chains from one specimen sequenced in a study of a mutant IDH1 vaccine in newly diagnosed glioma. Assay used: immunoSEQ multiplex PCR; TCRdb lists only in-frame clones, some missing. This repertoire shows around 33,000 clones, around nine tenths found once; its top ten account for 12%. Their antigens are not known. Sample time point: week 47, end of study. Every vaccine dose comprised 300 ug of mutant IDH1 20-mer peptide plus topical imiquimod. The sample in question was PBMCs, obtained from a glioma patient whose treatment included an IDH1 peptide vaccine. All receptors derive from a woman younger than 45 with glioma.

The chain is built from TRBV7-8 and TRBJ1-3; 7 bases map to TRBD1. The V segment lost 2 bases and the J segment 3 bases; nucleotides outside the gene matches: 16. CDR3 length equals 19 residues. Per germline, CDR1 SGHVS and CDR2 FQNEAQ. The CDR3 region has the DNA TGTGCCAGCAGCTTACGCGAGAAGTACAGGGGAAACATTGGAAACACCATATATTTT. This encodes CASSLREKYRGNIGNTIYF. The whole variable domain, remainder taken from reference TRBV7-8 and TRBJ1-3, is GAGVSQSPRYKVAKRGQDVALRCDPISGHVSLFWYQQALGQGPEFLTYFQNEAQLDKSGLPSDRFFAERPEGSVSTLKIQRTQQEDSAVYLCASSLREKYRGNIGNTIYFGEGSWLTVV.

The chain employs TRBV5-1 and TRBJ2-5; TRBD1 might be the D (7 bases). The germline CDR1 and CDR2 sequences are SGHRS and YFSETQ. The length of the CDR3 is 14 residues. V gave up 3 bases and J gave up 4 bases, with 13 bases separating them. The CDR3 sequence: CASSSTGDLETQYF. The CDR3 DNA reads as TGCGCCAGCAGCTCAACAGGGGACTTAGAGACCCAGTACTTC.

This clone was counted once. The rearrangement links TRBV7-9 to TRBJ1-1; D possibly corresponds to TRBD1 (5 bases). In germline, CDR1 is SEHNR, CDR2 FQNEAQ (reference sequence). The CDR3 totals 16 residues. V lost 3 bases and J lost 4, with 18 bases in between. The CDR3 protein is CASSFTGGGTGTEAFF. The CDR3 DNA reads TGTGCCAGCAGCTTCACGGGTGGGGGAACGGGCACTGAAGCTTTCTTT.

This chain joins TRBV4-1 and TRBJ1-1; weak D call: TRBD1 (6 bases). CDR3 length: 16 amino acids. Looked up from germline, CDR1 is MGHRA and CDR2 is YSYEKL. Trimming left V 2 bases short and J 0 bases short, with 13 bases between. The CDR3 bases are TGCGCCAGCAGCCAACCAGAGGGACAACTGAACACTGAAGCTTTCTTT. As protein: CASSQPEGQLNTEAFF.

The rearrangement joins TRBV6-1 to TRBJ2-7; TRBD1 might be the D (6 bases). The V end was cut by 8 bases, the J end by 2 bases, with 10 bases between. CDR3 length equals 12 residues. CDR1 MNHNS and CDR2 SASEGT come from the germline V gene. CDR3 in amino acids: CASSRGTYEQYF. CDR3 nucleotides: TGTGCCAGCTCCAGGGGCACCTACGAGCAGTACTTC.

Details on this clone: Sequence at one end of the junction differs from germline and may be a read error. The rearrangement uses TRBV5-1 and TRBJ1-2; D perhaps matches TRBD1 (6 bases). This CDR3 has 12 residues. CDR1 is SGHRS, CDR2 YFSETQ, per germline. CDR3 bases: TGCGCCAGCAGCAGTTCCATCCGGGACATATTCTTC. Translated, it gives CASSSSIRDIFF.

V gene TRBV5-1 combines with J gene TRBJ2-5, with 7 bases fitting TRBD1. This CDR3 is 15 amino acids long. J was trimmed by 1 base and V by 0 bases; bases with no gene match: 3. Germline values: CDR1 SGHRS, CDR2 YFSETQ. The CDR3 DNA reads TGCGCCAGCAGCTTGGCCCCAGGGGGCCAAGAGACCCAGTACTTC. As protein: CASSLAPGGQETQYF.

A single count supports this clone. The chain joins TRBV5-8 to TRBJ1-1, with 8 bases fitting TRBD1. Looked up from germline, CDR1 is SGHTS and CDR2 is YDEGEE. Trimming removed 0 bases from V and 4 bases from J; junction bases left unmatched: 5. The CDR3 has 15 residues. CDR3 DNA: TGTGCCAGCAGCTTGGCAGGGGGCGGCTTCACTGAAGCTTTCTTT. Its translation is CASSLAGGGFTEAFF.

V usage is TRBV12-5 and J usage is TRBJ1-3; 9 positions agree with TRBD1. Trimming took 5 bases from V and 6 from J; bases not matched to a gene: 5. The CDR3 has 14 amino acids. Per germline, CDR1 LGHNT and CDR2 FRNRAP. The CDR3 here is CASGEGQGPNTIYF. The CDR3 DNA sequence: TGTGCTAGTGGTGAGGGACAGGGCCCAAACACCATATATTTT.

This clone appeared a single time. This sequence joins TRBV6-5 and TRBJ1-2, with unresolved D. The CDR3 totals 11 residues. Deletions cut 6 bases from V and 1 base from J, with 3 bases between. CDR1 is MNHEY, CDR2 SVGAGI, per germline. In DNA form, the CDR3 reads TGTGCCAGCAGGTTTAACTATGGCTACACCTTC. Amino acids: CASRFNYGYTF.

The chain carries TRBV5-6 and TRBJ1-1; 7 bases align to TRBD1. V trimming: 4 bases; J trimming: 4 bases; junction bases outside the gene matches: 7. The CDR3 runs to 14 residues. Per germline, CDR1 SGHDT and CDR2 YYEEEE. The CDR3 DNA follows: TGTGCCAGCAGCCGAGTCGCAGGGGGCACTGAAGCTTTCTTT. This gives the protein CASSRVAGGTEAFF. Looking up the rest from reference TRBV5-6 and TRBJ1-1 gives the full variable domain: DAGVTQSPTHLIKTRGQQVTLRCSPKSGHDTVSWYQQALGQGPQFIFQYYEEEERQRGNFPDRFSGHQFPNYSSELNVNALLLGDSALYLCASSRVAGGTEAFFGQGTRLTVV.

The CDR3 sequence is CASSITGPSYEQYF. In DNA form, the CDR3 reads TGTGCCAGTAGTATTACAGGGCCGAGCTACGAGCAGTACTTC. The chain uses TRBV19 and TRBJ2-7, with D possibly being TRBD1 (6 bases). Germline assignment: CDR1 LNHDA and CDR2 SQIVND (reference sequence). This CDR3 spans 14 amino acids. Trimming shortened V by 3 bases and J by 3 bases, and 12 bases separated the two germline ends.

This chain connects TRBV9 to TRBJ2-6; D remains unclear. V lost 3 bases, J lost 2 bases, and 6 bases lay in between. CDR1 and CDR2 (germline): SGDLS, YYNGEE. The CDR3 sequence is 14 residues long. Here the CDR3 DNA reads TGTGCCAGCAGCGGGGGTGCTGGGGCCAACGTCCTGACTTTC. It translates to CASSGGAGANVLTF.

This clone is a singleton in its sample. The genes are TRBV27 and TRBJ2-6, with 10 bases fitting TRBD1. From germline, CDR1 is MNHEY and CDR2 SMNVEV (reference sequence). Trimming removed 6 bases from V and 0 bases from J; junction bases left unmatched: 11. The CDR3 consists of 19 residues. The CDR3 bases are TGTGCCAGCAGGCCCTCAAACCGGGACAGGGGCTCTGGGGCCAACGTCCTGACTTTC. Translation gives CASRPSNRDRGSGANVLTF.

CDR3 protein: CASSFNTGYTF. The DNA of the CDR3 is TGTGCCAGCAGCTTTAATACTGGCTACACCTTC. The gene calls are TRBV5-6 and TRBJ1-2; D is undetermined. V lost 2 bases, J lost 7 bases, and 6 bases lay in between. The CDR3 covers 11 residues. Per the germline V gene, CDR1 is SGHDT and CDR2 is YYEEEE.

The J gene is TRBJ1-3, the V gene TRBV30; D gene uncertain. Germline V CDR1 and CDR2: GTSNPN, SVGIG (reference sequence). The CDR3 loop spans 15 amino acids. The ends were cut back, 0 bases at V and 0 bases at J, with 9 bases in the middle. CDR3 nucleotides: TGTGCCTGGAGTGTACTCGGTAACTCTGGAAACACCATATATTTT. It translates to CAWSVLGNSGNTIYF.

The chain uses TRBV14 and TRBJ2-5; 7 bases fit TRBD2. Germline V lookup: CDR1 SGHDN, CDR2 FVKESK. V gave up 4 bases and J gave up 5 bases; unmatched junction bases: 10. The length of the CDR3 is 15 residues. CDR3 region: CASSPGLPKRETQYF. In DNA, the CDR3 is TGTGCCAGCAGCCCGGGACTACCCAAGCGGGAGACCCAGTACTTC.

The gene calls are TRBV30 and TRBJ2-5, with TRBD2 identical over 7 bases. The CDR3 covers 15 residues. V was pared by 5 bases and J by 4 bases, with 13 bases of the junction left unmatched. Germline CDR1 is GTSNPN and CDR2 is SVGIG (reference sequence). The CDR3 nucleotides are TGTGCCTGGGGAGAGGGTTCGGGGGGAGTAGAGACCCAGTACTTC. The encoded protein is CAWGEGSGGVETQYF.

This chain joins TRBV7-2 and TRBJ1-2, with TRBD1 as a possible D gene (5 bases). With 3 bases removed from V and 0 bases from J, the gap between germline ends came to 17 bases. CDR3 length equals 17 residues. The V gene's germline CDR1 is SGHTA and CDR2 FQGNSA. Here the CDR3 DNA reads TGTGCCAGCAGCTTCTACGGACACCAGAGGGCTAACTATGGCTACACCTTC. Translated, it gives CASSFYGHQRANYGYTF.

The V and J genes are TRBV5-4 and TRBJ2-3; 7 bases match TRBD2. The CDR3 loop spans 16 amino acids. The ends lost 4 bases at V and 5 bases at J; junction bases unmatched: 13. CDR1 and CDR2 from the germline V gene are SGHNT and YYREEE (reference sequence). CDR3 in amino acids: CASSELGGGKKDTQYF. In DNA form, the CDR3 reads TGTGCCAGCAGCGAGCTTGGCGGGGGTAAGAAAGATACGCAGTATTTT.

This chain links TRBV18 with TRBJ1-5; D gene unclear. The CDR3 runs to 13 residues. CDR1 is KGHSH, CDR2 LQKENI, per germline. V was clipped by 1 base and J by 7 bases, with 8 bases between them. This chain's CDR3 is CASSPRKGQPQHF. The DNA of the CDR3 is TGTGCCAGCTCACCACGAAAGGGACAGCCCCAGCATTTT.

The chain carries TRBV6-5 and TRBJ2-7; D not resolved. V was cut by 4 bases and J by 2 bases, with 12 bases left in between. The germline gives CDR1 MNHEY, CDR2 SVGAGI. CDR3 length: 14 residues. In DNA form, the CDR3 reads TGTGCCAGCAGTTCCCCCCGAGGACCCTACGAGCAGTACTTC. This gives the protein CASSSPRGPYEQYF.

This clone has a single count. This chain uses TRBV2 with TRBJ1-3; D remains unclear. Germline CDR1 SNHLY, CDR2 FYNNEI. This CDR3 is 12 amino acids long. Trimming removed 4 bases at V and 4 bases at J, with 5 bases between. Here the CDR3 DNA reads TGTGCCAGCAGTGCACAGGGAAACACCATATATTTT. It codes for CASSAQGNTIYF.